This T cell receptor beta chain was observed in a study of response to subunit inactivated influenza vaccine. Overall study findings and caveats: Each seasonal flu vaccination may recruit only limited new T cells, authors suggested.

Germline V gene sequence: CDR1 SQVTM, CDR2 ANQGSEA. The junction had 14 bases not matched to a gene; V was cut back by 6 bases and J by 6 bases. The CDR3 totals 16 residues. A single record per CDR3 protein comes from TCRdb applying MiXCR to the RT-PCR reads. The profile shows hundreds of thousands of distinct CDR3 sequences, approximately 17% of them singletons. Of note for this clonotype: What it binds is unknown.

The chain is built from TRBV29-1 and TRBJ2-1; 10 bases match TRBD2. The material was PBMCs from blood, obtained 5 to 6 days after vaccination. The receptor comes from a man between 50 and 59 years old who received an inactivated influenza vaccine. The CDR3 protein is CSVIEPGLATCNEQFF. CDR3 DNA sequence: TGCAGCGTGATTGAACCGGGACTAGCGACCTGCAATGAGCAGTTCTTC.